The 26 T cell receptor beta chains given below trace back to one sample, sequenced in a study of OX40 agonist ivuxolimab in advanced cancers. Measured with immunoSEQ multiplex PCR; TCRdb has only the in-frame clones, and not every one. The sample holds tens of thousands of clones, roughly 82% seen once. Sequenced here: CD4+ or CD8+ T cells sorted from blood, sampled in a trial of the OX40 agonist ivuxolimab. Receptor source: an adult with an advanced solid tumor such as melanoma, head and neck, liver or kidney cancer.

The rearrangement uses TRBV5-4 and TRBJ2-7; the D is unclear. Germline CDR1 and CDR2: SGHNT and YYREEE (reference sequence). Between the trimmed V and J ends, which lost 9 bases and 3 bases, there was a span of 13 bases. This CDR3 comprises 12 residues. This CDR3 reads CAMGHRYYEQYF. CDR3 nucleotide sequence: TGTGCCATGGGCCATAGATACTACGAGCAGTACTTC.

Only one count was recorded for this clone. V and J are TRBV13 and TRBJ1-6; TRBD1 matches 7 bases. V trimming: 0 bases; J trimming: 7 bases; junction bases outside the gene matches: 3. This CDR3 region has 15 residues. The germline CDR1 and CDR2 sequences are PRHDT and FYEKMQ (reference sequence). Written as DNA, the CDR3 is TGTGCCAGCAGCTTAGGCCTAGGGGGCAATTCACCCCTCCACTTT. This sequence encodes CASSLGLGGNSPLHF.

V usage is TRBV19 and J usage is TRBJ2-7; 9 bases fit TRBD1. Germline assignment: CDR1 LNHDA and CDR2 SQIVND (reference sequence). The CDR3 runs to 15 residues. Trimming took 5 bases from V and 0 from J; bases not matched to a gene: 5. CDR3 sequence reads: CASSAGTGISYEQYF. Written as DNA, the CDR3 is TGTGCCAGTAGTGCCGGGACAGGGATCTCCTACGAGCAGTACTTC.

The chain carries TRBV19 and TRBJ1-6; TRBD1 might be the D (6 bases). Trimming removed 3 bases at V and 1 base at J, with 7 bases between. Germline V CDR1 and CDR2: LNHDA, SQIVND (reference sequence). The CDR3 is 15 residues long. CDR3 coding DNA: TGTGCCAGTAGTATGACAGGTTCCTATAATTCACCCCTCCACTTT. This codes for CASSMTGSYNSPLHF.

The rearrangement joins TRBV11-2 to TRBJ1-2, with D unresolved. The CDR3 totals 12 residues. Germline-derived CDR1 and CDR2 are SGHAT and FQNNGV. Deletions cut 4 bases from V and 0 bases from J, with 3 bases between. CDR3 bases: TGTGCCAGCAGCTCCACTAACTATGGCTACACCTTC. This codes for CASSSTNYGYTF.

The chain recombines TRBV18 with TRBJ2-5; D perhaps matches TRBD1 (5 bases). Trimming took 3 bases from V and 1 from J, leaving 12 bases between them. This CDR3 is 15 amino acids long. Germline CDR1 is KGHSH and CDR2 is LQKENI. CDR3 protein: CASSPTEMVQETQYF. CDR3 sequence (DNA): TGTGCCAGCTCACCGACAGAAATGGTCCAAGAGACCCAGTACTTC.

This clone was detected only a few times. The chain carries TRBV7-8 and TRBJ2-7, with 10 bases fitting TRBD2. This CDR3 has 17 amino acids. J lost 3 bases, V lost 1 base, and 9 bases had no gene match. CDR1 and CDR2 (germline): SGHVS, FQNEAQ. CDR3 sequence: CASSLVSASGGRYEQYF. Written as DNA, the CDR3 is TGTGCCAGCAGCTTAGTATCGGCTAGCGGGGGCCGCTACGAGCAGTACTTC.

This clone was counted once. The J gene is TRBJ1-2, the V gene TRBV5-4, with D tentatively TRBD1 (5 bases). The CDR3 is made up of 13 amino acids. Germline V gene lookup returns CDR1 SGHNT and CDR2 YYREEE (reference sequence). Trimming took 5 bases from V and 2 from J, leaving 10 bases between them. The CDR3 sequence: CASSGGSNYGYTF. The CDR3, as DNA: TGTGCCAGCAGTGGGGGTTCCAACTATGGCTACACCTTC. Drawing the rest from reference TRBV5-4 and TRBJ1-2, the complete variable domain is ETGVTQSPTHLIKTRGQQVTLRCSSQSGHNTVSWYQQALGQGPQFIFQYYREEENGRGNFPPRFSGLQFPNYSSELNVNALELDDSALYLCASSGGSNYGYTFGSGTRLTVV.

The V gene is TRBV11-2, the J gene TRBJ1-3; TRBD1 agrees at 7 bases. The CDR3 is made up of 16 amino acids. J lost 4 bases, V lost 4 bases, and 10 bases had no gene match. Germline values: CDR1 SGHAT, CDR2 FQNNGV. CDR3 DNA: TGTGCCAGCAGCTCAAAATACCAGGGGGACGGAAACACCATATATTTT. Translated: CASSSKYQGDGNTIYF. Supplemented by reference TRBV11-2 and TRBJ1-3, the full variable domain reads EAGVAQSPRYKIIEKRQSVAFWCNPISGHATLYWYQQILGQGPKLLIQFQNNGVVDDSQLPKDRFSAERLKGVDSTLKIQPAKLEDSAVYLCASSSKYQGDGNTIYFGEGSWLTVV.

J is TRBJ2-1 and V is TRBV5-6; either TRBD1 or TRBD2 may supply D (5 bases each). The V and J ends lost 4 bases and 5 bases respectively, with 16 bases between them. The CDR3 length is 15 residues. The V gene's germline CDR1 is SGHDT and CDR2 YYEEEE. CDR3 bases: TGTGCCAGCAGCACGGGACCCCTCCGGGACAATGAGCAGTTCTTC. Its translation: CASSTGPLRDNEQFF.

This clone ranks as medium-sized. J is TRBJ1-5 and V is TRBV19; weak D call: TRBD1 (6 bases). The V gene lost 3 bases and the J gene lost 7 bases, with 10 bases spanning the gap. Germline lookup yields CDR1 LNHDA and CDR2 SQIVND (reference sequence). The CDR3 runs to 13 residues. The CDR3: CASSIGGAQPQHF. CDR3 nucleotide sequence: TGTGCCAGTAGTATCGGGGGGGCCCAGCCCCAGCATTTT.

The chain uses TRBV13 and TRBJ2-7; the match to TRBD1 covers 9 bases. The CDR3 covers 15 residues. Trimming removed 5 bases from V and 3 bases from J; junction bases left unmatched: 8. CDR1 and CDR2 (germline): PRHDT, FYEKMQ (reference sequence). The CDR3 loop is CASSPRGTGNYEQYF. In DNA, the CDR3 is TGTGCCAGCAGCCCCCGCGGGACAGGGAACTACGAGCAGTACTTC.

This clone was found a few times. A read error may produce the germline difference seen at one junction end. For the CDR3, the DNA is TGTGCCAGTAGCATAGACGACCGACAGGGGGTAGGTGGCTACACCTTC. This encodes CASSIDDRQGVGGYTF. V and J are TRBV19 and TRBJ1-2; 9 bases agree with TRBD1. CDR3 length equals 16 residues. Germline CDR1 LNHDA, CDR2 SQIVND (reference sequence).

This chain joins TRBV14 and TRBJ2-1, with TRBD2 matching 13 bases. The length of the CDR3 is 15 residues. Germline lookup yields CDR1 SGHDN and CDR2 FVKESK. V was clipped by 3 bases and J by 9 bases; unmatched bases: 5. In DNA, the CDR3 is TGTGCCAGCAGCCACACTAGCGGGGGGGCCGGTGAGCAGTTCTTC. Protein sequence: CASSHTSGGAGEQFF. Filled out from reference TRBV14 and TRBJ2-1, the complete variable domain reads EAGVTQFPSHSVIEKGQTVTLRCDPISGHDNLYWYRRVMGKEIKFLLHFVKESKQDESGMPNNRFLAERTGGTYSTLKVQPAELEDSGVYFCASSHTSGGAGEQFFGPGTRLTVL.

This chain connects TRBV7-8 to TRBJ2-7; TRBD1 matches at 9 bases. There are 15 residues in the CDR3. Germline assignment: CDR1 SGHVS and CDR2 FQNEAQ. V gave up 5 bases and J gave up 6 bases; unmatched junction bases: 11. The CDR3 coding sequence is TGTGCCAGCAGCACCTCTCCGGGACAGGGAAGCGAGCAGTACTTC. Encoded protein: CASSTSPGQGSEQYF.

This clone was seen more than once but under ten times. The chain recombines TRBV11-1 with TRBJ2-4; D might be TRBD1 or TRBD2, each matching 5 bases. V lost 4 bases, J lost 6 bases, and 19 bases lay in between. This CDR3 is 16 amino acids long. Germline CDR1 is SGHAT and CDR2 is FQDESV (reference sequence). The CDR3 region is CASSSAGGSERNIQYF. Here the CDR3 DNA reads TGTGCCAGCAGCTCCGCTGGGGGTAGCGAGAGAAACATTCAGTACTTC.

The J gene is TRBJ1-5, the V gene TRBV7-9; 8 nucleotides align to TRBD1. Germline loops: CDR1 SEHNR, CDR2 FQNEAQ (reference sequence). This CDR3 is built from 16 residues. The V segment lost 5 bases and the J segment 3 bases; nucleotides outside the gene matches: 9. CDR3 region: CASSPTRTGFNQPQHF. CDR3 nucleotide sequence: TGTGCCAGCAGCCCCACCCGGACAGGGTTCAATCAGCCCCAGCATTTT.

The rearrangement joins TRBV4-3 to TRBJ2-7; 7 bases are a match to TRBD2. Germline CDR1 LGHNA, CDR2 YSLEER. With 1 base clipped from V and 1 base from J, the junction kept 4 bases outside the gene matches. This CDR3 is 15 amino acids long. This chain's CDR3 is CASSQGNGGSYEQYF. The DNA of the CDR3 is TGCGCCAGCAGCCAAGGGAACGGGGGGTCCTACGAGCAGTACTTC.

The chain combines TRBV6-1 with TRBJ1-5, with 7 positions matching TRBD1. CDR3 length equals 13 residues. CDR1 is MNHNS and CDR2 is SASEGT in the germline V gene. Unmatched junction bases numbered 0, after V lost 6 bases and J lost 1 base. The CDR3 region is CASRGGSNQPQHF. The CDR3 nucleotides are TGTGCCAGCAGAGGGGGCAGCAATCAGCCCCAGCATTTT.

CDR3 bases: TGTGCCAGCAGCTCGCAGAACAGGGGATCCGACACAGATACGCAGTATTTT. Encoded protein: CASSSQNRGSDTDTQYF. V and J are TRBV7-9 and TRBJ2-3; 7 bases are shared with TRBD1. J gave up 2 bases and V 4 bases, and 12 bases lay outside the gene matches. The CDR3 has 17 residues. Germline values: CDR1 SEHNR, CDR2 FQNEAQ (reference sequence).

V usage is TRBV11-1 and J usage is TRBJ2-7, with TRBD1 matching 9 bases. The CDR3 is 15 amino acids. The V gene's germline CDR1 is SGHAT and CDR2 FQDESV (reference sequence). The V segment lost 4 bases and the J segment 0 bases; nucleotides outside the gene matches: 4. The CDR3 bases are TGTGCCAGCAGCTACCGGGACAGGGCCTCCTACGAGCAGTACTTC. This sequence encodes CASSYRDRASYEQYF.

The chain uses TRBV7-3 and TRBJ2-3; D is perhaps TRBD1 or TRBD2 (5 bases each). This CDR3 contains 16 residues. Germline assignment: CDR1 SGHTA and CDR2 FQGTGA. The V gene lost 5 bases and the J gene lost 0 bases, with 15 bases spanning the gap. The CDR3 here is CASSPVPGPSTDTQYF. CDR3 nucleotides: TGTGCCAGCAGCCCGGTGCCGGGGCCAAGCACAGATACGCAGTATTTT.

The V gene is TRBV19, the J gene TRBJ2-3; D unresolved. The V end lost 7 bases, the J end lost 4 bases, and 12 bases lay between the germline ends. Germline V gene data show CDR1 as LNHDA and CDR2 as SQIVND (reference sequence). The CDR3 runs to 13 residues. The CDR3 coding sequence is TGTGCCAGTACCCCCCCGCAGTCAGATACGCAGTATTTT. This gives the protein CASTPPQSDTQYF.

This chain uses TRBV4-1 with TRBJ1-1; D perhaps matches TRBD1 (5 bases). The CDR3 contains 16 residues. V lost 3 bases and J lost 1, with 15 bases in between. The germline V gene encodes CDR1 MGHRA and CDR2 YSYEKL. CDR3 protein: CASSHVFRGENTEAFF. The CDR3 DNA sequence: TGCGCCAGCAGCCACGTATTTAGAGGGGAGAACACTGAAGCTTTCTTT.

This chain connects TRBV6-5 to TRBJ2-3; 7 bases agree with TRBD2. Germline V gene lookup returns CDR1 MNHEY and CDR2 SVGAGI. This CDR3 is 14 amino acids long. The junction had 5 bases not matched to a gene; V was cut back by 2 bases and J by 6 bases. CDR3 loop: CASSYGVGGDTQYF. The CDR3 nucleotides are TGTGCCAGCAGTTACGGGGTGGGGGGGGATACGCAGTATTTT.

This clone showed up just a few times. The chain recombines TRBV27 with TRBJ2-7; weak D call: TRBD1 (6 bases). Germline lookup yields CDR1 MNHEY and CDR2 SMNVEV (reference sequence). The ends were cut back, 5 bases at V and 0 bases at J, with 17 bases in the middle. The CDR3 has 16 amino acids. The CDR3 DNA is TGTGCCAGCAGTCCCTCCCTGGGGGCGAACTCCTACGAGCAGTACTTC. Amino acids: CASSPSLGANSYEQYF.